This T cell receptor (beta chain) was identified during a study of identifying expanded T cells in peripheral blood. The table came from immunoSEQ multiplex PCR; TCRdb's copy has only in-frame clones and leaves some out. The table records tens of thousands of clones, more than 75% of them present only once. V lost 0 bases to trimming and J lost 5 bases; unmatched junction nucleotides: 5. Per germline, CDR1 SGHRS and CDR2 YFSETQ. This CDR3 spans 15 amino acids. Findings and caveats of the study: Across healthy donors, higher total template counts meant significantly greater approximately two-week count variance.

As to this clone: Its antigen is undetermined.

During the collection period, no donor immune events like infections were recorded. The source material was blood. The chain uses TRBV5-1 and TRBJ2-1; 7 nucleotides agree with TRBD2. The TCR sequence derives from a person aged 18-70 years in good health. CDR3 loop: CASSLGRLADNEQFF. DNA of the CDR3: TGCGCCAGCAGCTTGGGGAGGCTAGCGGACAATGAGCAGTTCTTC.